Listed below are T cell receptor beta chains from one sample, sequenced in a study of CD8 T cells in Susac syndrome. TCRdb fed the immunoSEQ multiplex PCR reads into MiXCR, producing one record per CDR3 protein. The repertoire holds some 260,000 distinct CDR3 sequences, with about 85% as singletons. The material sequenced was CD8+ T cells from PBMCs. Every receptor here comes from a human donor with multiple sclerosis. Each CDR3 is given with its conserved first and last residue. The D gene is left open where the match is weak. Clone size is stated in some rows and not others, as once, few, many or a class when expanded.

d_gene: .; v_gene: TRBV27; abundance: .; j_gene: TRBJ1-1; CDR3nt: TGTGCCAGCAGTTTATTTCTGGGGGGGGGTGAAGCTTTCTTT; CDR3aa: CASSLFLGGGEAFF
d_gene: TRBD1; v_gene: TRBV5-1; abundance: .; j_gene: TRBJ2-7; CDR3nt: TGCGCCAGCCACAGGACAGGGGTCTCCTACGAGCAGTACTTC; CDR3aa: CASHRTGVSYEQYF
d_gene: .; v_gene: TRBV27; abundance: .; j_gene: TRBJ2-3; CDR3nt: TGTGCCAGCAGTTTATCGCTGGGTTTGGTAGATACGCAGTATTTT; CDR3aa: CASSLSLGLVDTQYF
d_gene: .; v_gene: TRBV10-2; abundance: .; j_gene: TRBJ2-5; CDR3nt: TGCGCCAGCTTGTCCCAAGAGACCCAGTACTTC; CDR3aa: CASLSQETQYF
d_gene: TRBD1; v_gene: TRBV4-1; abundance: .; j_gene: TRBJ1-4; CDR3nt: TGCGCCAGCAGCCAGGCCGGACAGGAGAACGAAAAACTGTTTTTT; CDR3aa: CASSQAGQENEKLFF
d_gene: .; v_gene: TRBV27; abundance: few; j_gene: TRBJ1-5; CDR3nt: TGTGCCAGCAGTGGATTAGGGGACACCTCGCTGCCCCAGCATTTT; CDR3aa: CASSGLGDTSLPQHF
d_gene: .; v_gene: TRBV7-9; abundance: .; j_gene: TRBJ2-7; CDR3nt: TGTGCCAGCAGCTTCGCGTCCGGATCCCCATCCTACGAGCAGTACTTC; CDR3aa: CASSFASGSPSYEQYF
d_gene: .; v_gene: TRBV25-1; abundance: .; j_gene: TRBJ2-1; CDR3nt: TGTGCCAGCAGCGGGAAACGGGGAGGTGTAACCTACAATGAGCAGTTCTTC; CDR3aa: CASSGKRGGVTYNEQFF
d_gene: .; v_gene: TRBV25-1; abundance: few; j_gene: TRBJ2-7; CDR3nt: TGTGCCAGCAGTTATGCGGAAACCTACGAGCAGTACTTC; CDR3aa: CASSYAETYEQYF
d_gene: .; v_gene: TRBV6-5; abundance: few; j_gene: TRBJ2-3; CDR3nt: TGTGCCAGCAGTTACTTGGGGTACGAAGAAAGCACAGATACGCAGTATTTT; CDR3aa: CASSYLGYEESTDTQYF
d_gene: TRBD1; v_gene: TRBV29-1; abundance: .; j_gene: TRBJ2-7; CDR3nt: TGCAGCGCCGGGACAGGGAGAGGCGCCTACGAGCAGTACTTC; CDR3aa: CSAGTGRGAYEQYF
d_gene: .; v_gene: TRBV14; abundance: .; j_gene: TRBJ2-4; CDR3nt: TGTGCCAGCAGCCAAGATACAGAAAACATTCAGTACTTC; CDR3aa: CASSQDTENIQYF
d_gene: .; v_gene: TRBV6-1; abundance: few; j_gene: TRBJ2-7; CDR3nt: TGTGCCAGCAGTGAACGGTCAGCGCCCTACGAGCAGTACTTC; CDR3aa: CASSERSAPYEQYF
d_gene: .; v_gene: TRBV4-2; abundance: .; j_gene: TRBJ2-7; CDR3nt: TGTGCCAGCAGCCAAGATGGGCAAAACTACGAGCAGTACTTC; CDR3aa: CASSQDGQNYEQYF
d_gene: .; v_gene: TRBV28; abundance: .; j_gene: TRBJ2-7; CDR3nt: TGTGCCAGCAGTTTGGACTCCAACTCCTACGAGCAGTACTTC; CDR3aa: CASSLDSNSYEQYF